This TCR beta chain was obtained from a study of T cell clusters in autoimmune cytopenias. Findings and limits, study-wide: TRB repertoire shifts in secondary cytopenia and chronic lymphocytic leukemia mostly reflected lymphoma, not autoimmunity.

A note on this clonotype: What it recognizes is unknown.

CDR3 length: 14 residues. From germline, CDR1 is SGHDT and CDR2 YYEEEE. Tens of thousands of genome equivalents of blood DNA were amplified for TRB. Multiplex touch-down PCR amplified TRB using TRB-A and TRB-B pools in one tube. TCRdb processed the multiplex PCR reads again and assigns one entry to each CDR3 protein, with no DNA. Its listing shows 7,000 to 8,500 distinct CDR3 sequences. The origin of this receptor is a human donor with an autoimmune cytopenia or autoimmune hepatitis (not recorded which). This chain connects TRBV5-6 to TRBJ1-4; the TCRdb call, TRBD1, lacks DNA for checking. The sample comprised peripheral blood. CDR3 sequence: CASSSWGATEKLFF.